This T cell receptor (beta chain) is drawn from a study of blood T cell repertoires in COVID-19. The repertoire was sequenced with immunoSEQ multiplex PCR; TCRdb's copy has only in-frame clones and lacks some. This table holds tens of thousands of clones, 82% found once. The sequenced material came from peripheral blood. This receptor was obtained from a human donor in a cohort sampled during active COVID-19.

Written as DNA, the CDR3 is TGTGCCAGCAGCGAGGGACAGGCCCTCTATGGCTACACCTTC. Amino acid sequence: CASSEGQALYGYTF. The chain couples TRBV7-2 to TRBJ1-2, with 8 bases lining up with TRBD1. The V gene end was trimmed by 5 bases and the J gene end by 4 bases; junction bases not matched to a gene: 6. This CDR3 contains 14 residues. CDR1 and CDR2 (germline): SGHTA, FQGNSA.